This TCR beta chain came from a study of Ad26.COV2.S vaccination and SARS-CoV-2 variants. About the study: The study gave Ad26.COV2.S intramuscularly, once or twice 56 days apart. Whole-study results and caveats: Individuals receiving vaccine had higher spike-specific TCR breadth than placebo recipients did.

The CDR3 is made up of 15 amino acids. Germline V lookup: CDR1 PRHDT, CDR2 FYEKMQ (reference sequence). V lost 1 base and J 7 bases, leaving 16 bases between the germline ends. Clones were sequenced by immunoSEQ multiplex PCR, and TCRdb holds only the in-frame ones, with some missing. The table lists around 500,000 clones, roughly 87% of them singletons, with 1.5% to 2% in the top ten. Treatment denoted: around 19 received Ad26.COV2.S at low or high dose, single or two shots; about 5 received placebo; per-sample allocation not given. Samples came from day 63 after the first vaccine or placebo injection. Whoever gave the sample was an adult aged 18-55 years in Boston. Comment on this clone: The antigen remains unidentified.

The V and J genes are TRBV13 and TRBJ1-2; D remains ambiguous. The sequencing here drew on peripheral blood, taken in a trial of Ad26.COV2.S vaccine versus placebo. The source of this sequence is a person between 18 and 65 years old who received the Ad26.COV2.S COVID-19 vaccine or a placebo. CDR3 amino acids: CASSLVLGGDGGYTF. In DNA form, the CDR3 reads TGTGCCAGCAGCTTAGTACTGGGCGGGGATGGTGGCTACACCTTC. Complete variable domain (other parts from reference TRBV13 and TRBJ1-2): AAGVIQSPRHLIKEKRETATLKCYPIPRHDTVYWYQQGPGQDPQFLISFYEKMQSDKGSIPDRFSAQQFSDYHSELNMSSLELGDSALYFCASSLVLGGDGGYTFGSGTRLTVV.